This TCR beta chain was retrieved from a study of cytomegalovirus exposure and HLA in healthy donors. The CDR3 extends over 14 amino acids. Trimming removed 6 bases from V and 9 bases from J; junction bases left unmatched: 5. Germline V CDR1 and CDR2: MNHEY, SMNVEV (reference sequence). A multiplex PCR was run with 60 Vbeta primers and 13 Jbeta primers. Method: immunoSEQ multiplex PCR; TCRdb's copy keeps in-frame clones and lacks some. The top ten clones hold around 3.1% of a sample with more than 70,000 clones, over 70% of them seen once. This clone was found a few times. J is TRBJ1-6 and V is TRBV27; 10 positions agree with TRBD1. The sample consisted of PBMCs. The TCR originated in a man aged 45-65 years in good health and CMV-seropositive. For the CDR3, the DNA is TGTGCCAGCAGACCCGGGACAGGGGCTTCACCCCTCCACTTT. This codes for CASRPGTGASPLHF.